Included here is one T cell receptor beta chain sequence, with context. This sample is part of a study of blood T cell repertoires in COVID-19. Study overall: Nucleic acid was either cDNA or gDNA, and it came from T cells, B-cell-depleted T cells, or PBMCs.

CDR3 length: 15 residues. Germline V gene lookup returns CDR1 LGHDT and CDR2 YNNKEL (reference sequence). J gave up 3 bases and V 6 bases, and 6 bases lay outside the gene matches. This table comes from immunoSEQ multiplex PCR, and its TCRdb copy is limited to in-frame clones, with some not included. This sample has fewer than 300,000 clones, with roughly 93% found just once. The TCR was taken from a woman aged 40-49 years with acute COVID-19. The V and J genes are TRBV3-1 (or the pseudogene TRBV3-2) and TRBJ2-3; 10 bases fit TRBD1. Sequenced material: PBMCs or T cells enriched from blood (not recorded which). This CDR3 reads CASSYRDRGTDTQYF. The CDR3 coding sequence is TGTGCCAGCAGTTACCGGGACAGGGGTACAGATACGCAGTATTTT.